This is a list of T cell receptor beta chains from one sample in a study of T cells in localized non-small cell lung cancer. Generated by immunoSEQ multiplex PCR, the TCRdb table keeps only in-frame clones and is missing some. The data contain about 40,000 clones, 70% to 90% of them singletons. Here the sequenced sample was peripheral blood, taken before any cancer treatment. These receptors all come from a man aged 35 to 69 with stage I lung adenocarcinoma. CDR3s include the opening cysteine and the closing phenylalanine or tryptophan.

j_call,v_call,cdr3_aa
TRBJ1-2,TRBV19,CASSGAGYTF
TRBJ2-1,TRBV7-9,CASSSLRDRSYNEQFF
TRBJ2-3,TRBV5-5,CASSLRLRQSSGLSTDTQYF
TRBJ2-5,TRBV15,CATATRADQETQYF
TRBJ1-4,TRBV28,CASSSPSGGGSKKLFF
TRBJ2-7,TRBV7-2,CASSFHRREGLEQYF
TRBJ2-5,TRBV7-9,CASSLEFALQETQYF
TRBJ2-7,TRBV7-9,CASSLGRASGPGEQYF
TRBJ1-5,TRBV25-1,CASSEDLGTQHF
TRBJ2-3,TRBV7-9,CASSFMWGSTDTQYF
TRBJ2-3,TRBV29-1,CSVEGGRGTDTQYF
TRBJ2-7,TRBV2,CASSEVQGSFRGYF
TRBJ2-7,TRBV13,CASSSGTSDSYEQYF
TRBJ1-5,TRBV2,CASSELGGLSNQPQHF
TRBJ1-2,TRBV11-2,CASSIGTGYGYTF